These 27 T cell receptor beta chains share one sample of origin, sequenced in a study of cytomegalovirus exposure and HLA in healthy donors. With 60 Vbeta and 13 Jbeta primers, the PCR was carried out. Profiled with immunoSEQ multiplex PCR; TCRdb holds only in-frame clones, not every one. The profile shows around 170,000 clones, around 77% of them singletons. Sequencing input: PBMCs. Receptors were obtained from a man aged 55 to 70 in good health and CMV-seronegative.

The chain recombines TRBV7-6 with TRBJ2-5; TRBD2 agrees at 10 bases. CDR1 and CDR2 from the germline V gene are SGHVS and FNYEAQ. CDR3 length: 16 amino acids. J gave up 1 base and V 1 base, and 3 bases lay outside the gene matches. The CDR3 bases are TGTGCCAGCAGCTTAGGTAGCGGGGGGTCCCAAGAGACCCAGTACTTC. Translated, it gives CASSLGSGGSQETQYF. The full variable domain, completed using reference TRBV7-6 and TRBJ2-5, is GAGVSQSPRYKVTKRGQDVALRCDPISGHVSLYWYRQALGQGPEFLTYFNYEAQQDKSGLPNDRFSAERPEGSISTLTIQRTEQRDSAMYRCASSLGSGGSQETQYFGPGTRLLVL.

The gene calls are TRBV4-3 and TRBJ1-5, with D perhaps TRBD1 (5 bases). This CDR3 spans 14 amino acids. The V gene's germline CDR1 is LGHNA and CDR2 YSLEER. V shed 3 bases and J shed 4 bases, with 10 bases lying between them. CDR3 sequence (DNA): TGCGCCAGCAGCCAGGGGCAGGGAAATCAGCCCCAGCATTTT. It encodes CASSQGQGNQPQHF.

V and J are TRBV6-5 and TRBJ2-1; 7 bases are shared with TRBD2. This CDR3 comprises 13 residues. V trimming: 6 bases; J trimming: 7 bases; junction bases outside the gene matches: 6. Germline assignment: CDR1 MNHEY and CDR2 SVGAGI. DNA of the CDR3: TGTGCCAGCAGCCCAGCTAGCGGTAATGAGCAGTTCTTC. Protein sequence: CASSPASGNEQFF.

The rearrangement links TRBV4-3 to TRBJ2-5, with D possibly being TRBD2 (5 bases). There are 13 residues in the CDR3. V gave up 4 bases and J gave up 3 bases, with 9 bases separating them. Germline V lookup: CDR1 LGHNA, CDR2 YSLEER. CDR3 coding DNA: TGCGCCAGCAGCCGGGAGATCGAAGAGACCCAGTACTTC. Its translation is CASSREIEETQYF.

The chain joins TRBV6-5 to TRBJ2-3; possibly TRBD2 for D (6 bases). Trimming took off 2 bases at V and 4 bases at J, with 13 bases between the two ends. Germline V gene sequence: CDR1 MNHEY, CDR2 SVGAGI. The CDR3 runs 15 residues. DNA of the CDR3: TGTGCCAGCAGTTACGGAGGGATTGACGCAGATACGCAGTATTTT. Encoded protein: CASSYGGIDADTQYF.

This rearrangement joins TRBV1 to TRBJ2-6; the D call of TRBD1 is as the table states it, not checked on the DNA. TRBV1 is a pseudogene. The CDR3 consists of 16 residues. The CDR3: CTSIAGGLLGANVLTF. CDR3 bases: TGCACCAGCATTGCAGGGGGCCTGTTGGGGGCCAACGTCCTGACTTTC.

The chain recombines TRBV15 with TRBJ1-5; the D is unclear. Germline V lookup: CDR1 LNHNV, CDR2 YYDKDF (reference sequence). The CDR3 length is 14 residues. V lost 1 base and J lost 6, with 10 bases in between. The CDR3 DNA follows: TGTGCCACCAGCAGAGGCCCTGGGCCTCAGCCCCAGCATTTT. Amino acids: CATSRGPGPQPQHF.

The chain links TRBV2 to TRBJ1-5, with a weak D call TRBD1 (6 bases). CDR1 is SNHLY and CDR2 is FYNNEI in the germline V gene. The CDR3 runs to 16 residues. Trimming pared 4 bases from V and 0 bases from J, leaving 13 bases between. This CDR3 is CASSVDSTYSNQPQHF. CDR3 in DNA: TGTGCCAGCAGTGTGGACAGCACCTATAGCAATCAGCCCCAGCATTTT.

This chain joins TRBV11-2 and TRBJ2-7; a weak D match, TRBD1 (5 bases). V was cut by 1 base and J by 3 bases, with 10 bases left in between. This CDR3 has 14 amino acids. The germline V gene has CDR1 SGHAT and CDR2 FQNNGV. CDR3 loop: CASSLGGAVYEQYF. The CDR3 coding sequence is TGTGCCAGCAGCTTAGGTGGGGCAGTCTACGAGCAGTACTTC.

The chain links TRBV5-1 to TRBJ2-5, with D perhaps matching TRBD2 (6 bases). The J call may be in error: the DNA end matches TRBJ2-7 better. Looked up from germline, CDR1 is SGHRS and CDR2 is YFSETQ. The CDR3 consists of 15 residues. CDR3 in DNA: TGCGCCAGCAGCTTGGCGTCGGGAGTGTCCTACGAGCAGTACTTC. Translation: CASSLASGVSYEQYF.

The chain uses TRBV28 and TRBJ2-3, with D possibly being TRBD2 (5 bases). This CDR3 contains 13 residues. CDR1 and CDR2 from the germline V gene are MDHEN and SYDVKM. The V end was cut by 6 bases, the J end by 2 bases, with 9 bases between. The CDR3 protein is CASRSGITDTQYF. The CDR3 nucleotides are TGTGCCAGCAGGTCCGGGATCACAGATACGCAGTATTTT. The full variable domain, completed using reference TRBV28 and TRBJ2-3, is DVKVTQSSRYLVKRTGEKVFLECVQDMDHENMFWYRQDPGLGLRLIYFSYDVKMKEKGDIPEGYSVSREKKERFSLILESASTNQTSMYLCASRSGITDTQYFGPGTRLTVL.

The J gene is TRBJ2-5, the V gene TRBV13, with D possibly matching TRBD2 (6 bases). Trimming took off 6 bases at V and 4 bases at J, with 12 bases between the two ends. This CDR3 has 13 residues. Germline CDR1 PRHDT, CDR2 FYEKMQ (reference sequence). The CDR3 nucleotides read TGTGCCAGCAGTCCAAGGGGAGGAGAGACCCAGTACTTC. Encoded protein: CASSPRGGETQYF.

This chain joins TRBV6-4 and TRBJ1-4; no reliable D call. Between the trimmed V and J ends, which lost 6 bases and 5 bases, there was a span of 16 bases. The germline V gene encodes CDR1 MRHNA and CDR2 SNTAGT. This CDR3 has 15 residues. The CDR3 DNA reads TGTGCCAGCAGGGGGAGAAACCCAGCGAATGAAAAACTGTTTTTT. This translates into CASRGRNPANEKLFF.

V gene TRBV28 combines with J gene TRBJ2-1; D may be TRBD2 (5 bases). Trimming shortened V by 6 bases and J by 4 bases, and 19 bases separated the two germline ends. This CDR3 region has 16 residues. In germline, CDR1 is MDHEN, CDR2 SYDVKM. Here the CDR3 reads CASRTSWGEGYNEQFF. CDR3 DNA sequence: TGTGCCAGCAGGACTTCCTGGGGAGAGGGTTACAATGAGCAGTTCTTC.

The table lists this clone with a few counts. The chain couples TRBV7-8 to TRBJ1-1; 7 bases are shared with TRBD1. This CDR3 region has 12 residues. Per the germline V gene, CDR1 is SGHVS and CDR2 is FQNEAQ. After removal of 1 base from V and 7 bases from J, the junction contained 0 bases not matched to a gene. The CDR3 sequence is CASSLDRGEAFF. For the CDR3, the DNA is TGTGCCAGCAGCTTAGACAGGGGTGAAGCTTTCTTT.

CDR3: CASSAPGLSETQYF. CDR3 DNA: TGTGCCAGCTCAGCGCCGGGACTATCAGAGACCCAGTACTTC. This rearrangement joins TRBV18 to TRBJ2-5, with TRBD2 matching 7 bases. This CDR3 has 14 amino acids. V was clipped by 5 bases and J by 4 bases; unmatched bases: 7. Per germline, CDR1 KGHSH and CDR2 LQKENI.

The CDR3 sequence: CASSLGPTIEQYF. In DNA, the CDR3 is TGTGCCAGCAGCTTAGGGCCGACTATCGAGCAGTACTTC. The chain uses TRBV7-2 and TRBJ2-7, with D possibly matching TRBD2 (5 bases). V was trimmed by 1 base and J by 6 bases, leaving 10 bases between them. Germline V gene sequence: CDR1 SGHTA, CDR2 FQGNSA. CDR3 length: 13 amino acids.

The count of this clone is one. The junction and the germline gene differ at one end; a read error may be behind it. DNA of the CDR3: TGTTCCAGCAGCGCGTCCGGGACAGGGGGCATCAATCAGCCCCAGCATTTT. Residues: CSSSASGTGGINQPQHF. V and J are TRBV7-9 and TRBJ1-5, with 12 bases fitting TRBD1. The CDR3 length is 17 residues. Germline V gene data show CDR1 as SEHNR and CDR2 as FQNEAQ (reference sequence). Together with reference TRBV7-9 and TRBJ1-5, the CDR3 gives the full variable domain: DTGVSQNPRHKITKRGQNVTFRCDPISEHNRLYWYRQTLGQGPEFLTYFQNEAQLEKSRLLSDRFSAERPKGSFSTLEIQRTEQGDSAMYLCSSSASGTGGINQPQHFGDGTRLSIL.

CDR3 bases: TGTGCCACCAGCCTTACTCTGGACAGGGATAACACTGAAGCTTTCTTT. It yields the protein CATSLTLDRDNTEAFF. The chain carries TRBV15 and TRBJ1-1; TRBD1 matches at 8 bases. The CDR3 runs 16 residues. The V segment lost 5 bases and the J segment 2 bases; nucleotides outside the gene matches: 10. The V gene's germline CDR1 is LNHNV and CDR2 YYDKDF (reference sequence).

CDR3 loop: CASSLAAGDGNTIYF. As DNA, the CDR3 is TGTGCCAGCAGCTTGGCGGCGGGGGACGGAAACACCATATATTTT. The J gene is TRBJ1-3, the V gene TRBV5-6; D possibly corresponds to TRBD1 (5 bases). There are 15 residues in the CDR3. V dropped 0 bases and J dropped 4 bases, with 11 bases sitting between them. Germline-derived CDR1 and CDR2 are SGHDT and YYEEEE.

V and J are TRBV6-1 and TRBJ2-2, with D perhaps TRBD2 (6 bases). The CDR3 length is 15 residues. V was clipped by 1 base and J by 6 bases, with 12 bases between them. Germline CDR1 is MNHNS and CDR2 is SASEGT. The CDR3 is CASSEGRGSPGELFF. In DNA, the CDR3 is TGTGCCAGCAGTGAAGGGAGGGGATCTCCCGGGGAGCTGTTTTTT.

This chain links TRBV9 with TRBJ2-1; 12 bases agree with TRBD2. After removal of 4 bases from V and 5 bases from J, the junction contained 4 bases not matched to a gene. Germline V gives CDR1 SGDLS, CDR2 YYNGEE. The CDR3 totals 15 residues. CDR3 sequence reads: CASSPLAGGHNEQFF. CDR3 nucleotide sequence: TGTGCCAGCAGCCCACTAGCGGGAGGCCACAATGAGCAGTTCTTC. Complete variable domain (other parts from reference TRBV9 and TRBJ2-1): DSGVTQTPKHLITATGQRVTLRCSPRSGDLSVYWYQQSLDQGLQFLIQYYNGEERAKGNILERFSAQQFPDLHSELNLSSLELGDSALYFCASSPLAGGHNEQFFGPGTRLTVL.

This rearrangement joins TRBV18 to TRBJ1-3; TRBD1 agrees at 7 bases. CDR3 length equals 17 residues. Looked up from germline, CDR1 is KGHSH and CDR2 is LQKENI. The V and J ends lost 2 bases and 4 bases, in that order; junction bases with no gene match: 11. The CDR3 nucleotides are TGTGCCAGCTCACCAGGGACAGCACTGACGGGCGGAAACACCATATATTTT. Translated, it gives CASSPGTALTGGNTIYF.

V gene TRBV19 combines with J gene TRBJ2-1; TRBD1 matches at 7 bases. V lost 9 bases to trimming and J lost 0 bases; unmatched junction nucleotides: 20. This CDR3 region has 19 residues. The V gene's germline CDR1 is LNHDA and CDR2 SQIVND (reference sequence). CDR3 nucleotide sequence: TGTGCCAGCCGAGGTCCTCGAGGGGCGACAGGGAGCTCCTACAATGAGCAGTTCTTC. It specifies CASRGPRGATGSSYNEQFF.

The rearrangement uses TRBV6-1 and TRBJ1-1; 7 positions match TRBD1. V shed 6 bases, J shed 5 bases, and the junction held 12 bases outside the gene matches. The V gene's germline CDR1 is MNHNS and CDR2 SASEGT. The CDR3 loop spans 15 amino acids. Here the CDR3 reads CASRGFNRGRTEAFF. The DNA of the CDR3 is TGTGCCAGCAGAGGCTTTAACAGGGGTAGAACTGAAGCTTTCTTT.

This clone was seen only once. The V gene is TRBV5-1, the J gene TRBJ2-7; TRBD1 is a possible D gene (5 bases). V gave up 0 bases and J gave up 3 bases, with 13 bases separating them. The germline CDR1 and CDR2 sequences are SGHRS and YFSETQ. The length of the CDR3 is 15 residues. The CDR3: CASSLAAGSYYEQYF. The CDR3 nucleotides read TGCGCCAGCAGCTTGGCTGCAGGGTCGTACTACGAGCAGTACTTC.

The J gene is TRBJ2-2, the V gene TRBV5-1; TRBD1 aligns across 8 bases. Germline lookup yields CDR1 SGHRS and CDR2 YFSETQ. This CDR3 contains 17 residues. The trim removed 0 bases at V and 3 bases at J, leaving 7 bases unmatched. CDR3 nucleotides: TGCGCCAGCAGCTTGGGTGGCAGGGGACAGGACACCGGGGAGCTGTTTTTT. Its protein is CASSLGGRGQDTGELFF. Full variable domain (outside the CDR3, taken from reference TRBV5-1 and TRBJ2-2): KAGVTQTPRYLIKTRGQQVTLSCSPISGHRSVSWYQQTPGQGLQFLFEYFSETQRNKGNFPGRFSGRQFSNSRSEMNVSTLELGDSALYLCASSLGGRGQDTGELFFGEGSRLTVL.